These 16 T cell receptor beta chains were sequenced from one sample in a study of graft-versus-host responses after intestinal transplantation. Their antigens remain unidentified. Clones were read by immunoSEQ multiplex PCR, and TCRdb kept only the in-frame ones, dropping some. This table has 130,000 to 150,000 clones, 92% appearing once. The sample in question was unstimulated CD4+ T cells sorted from spleen or lymph node cells, obtained before intestinal transplant. The receptor source for this set is a human donor who received an intestinal transplant.

The chain links TRBV5-1 to TRBJ2-3; no clear D. This CDR3 has 14 residues. V was cut by 5 bases and J by 0 bases, with 10 bases left in between. CDR1 is SGHRS, CDR2 YFSETQ, per germline. Written as DNA, the CDR3 is TGCGCCAGCAGTTTAGCAGCTAGCACAGATACGCAGTATTTT. As protein: CASSLAASTDTQYF. Supplemented by reference TRBV5-1 and TRBJ2-3, the full variable domain reads KAGVTQTPRYLIKTRGQQVTLSCSPISGHRSVSWYQQTPGQGLQFLFEYFSETQRNKGNFPGRFSGRQFSNSRSEMNVSTLELGDSALYLCASSLAASTDTQYFGPGTRLTVL.

The V and J genes are TRBV28 and TRBJ2-7; the D is unclear. The CDR3 length is 12 residues. Per germline, CDR1 MDHEN and CDR2 SYDVKM. Trimming removed 5 bases at V and 5 bases at J, with 10 bases between. The CDR3 coding sequence is TGTGCCAGCAGTAAATCGGGCCACGAGCAGTACTTC. It specifies CASSKSGHEQYF.

In its sample, this clone was seen a few times. The chain joins TRBV6-5 to TRBJ1-1, with D perhaps TRBD1 (5 bases). V lost 0 bases and J 0 bases, leaving 8 bases between the germline ends. The CDR3 totals 15 residues. Germline values: CDR1 MNHEY, CDR2 SVGAGI. For the CDR3, the DNA is TGTGCCAGCAGTTACTCCGGGGGGGTGAACACTGAAGCTTTCTTT. Amino acids: CASSYSGGVNTEAFF.

CDR3 in DNA: TGTGCCAGCAGCCAAGATGGGGGGTTCGGGACTGGCGGCTCCTACGAGCAGTACTTC. It encodes CASSQDGGFGTGGSYEQYF. The chain recombines TRBV4-2 with TRBJ2-5, with D maybe TRBD2 (6 bases). The DNA end is a closer match to TRBJ2-7, so the J assignment may be wrong. The germline CDR1 and CDR2 sequences are LGHNA and YNFKEQ. The CDR3 loop spans 19 amino acids.

This clone was detected once. The J gene is TRBJ1-6, the V gene TRBV6-5, with a possible D match to TRBD1 (5 bases). V was clipped by 0 bases and J by 11 bases, with 14 bases between them. CDR3 length equals 15 residues. Germline lookup yields CDR1 MNHEY and CDR2 SVGAGI. Here the CDR3 DNA reads TGTGCCAGCAGTTACTCAGCAGGGCCGCCGACACCCCTCCACTTT. It specifies CASSYSAGPPTPLHF.

The chain is built from TRBV5-1 and TRBJ2-2, with 11 positions matching TRBD2. V trimming: 0 bases; J trimming: 0 bases; junction bases outside the gene matches: 4. The germline V gene has CDR1 SGHRS and CDR2 YFSETQ. This CDR3 is 18 amino acids long. CDR3 protein: CASSLVLAGGPNTGELFF. The CDR3 DNA reads TGCGCCAGCAGCTTGGTGCTAGCGGGAGGCCCGAACACCGGGGAGCTGTTTTTT.

The rearrangement links TRBV5-6 to TRBJ1-3; a possible D gene is TRBD1 (6 bases). Germline CDR1 SGHDT, CDR2 YYEEEE. Trimming stripped 1 base from V and 4 bases from J, with 15 bases between. The CDR3 extends over 16 amino acids. This CDR3 is CASSLPGTTDGNTIYF. DNA for the CDR3: TGTGCCAGCAGCTTGCCCGGGACAACCGACGGAAACACCATATATTTT. Filled out from reference TRBV5-6 and TRBJ1-3, the complete variable domain reads DAGVTQSPTHLIKTRGQQVTLRCSPKSGHDTVSWYQQALGQGPQFIFQYYEEEERQRGNFPDRFSGHQFPNYSSELNVNALLLGDSALYLCASSLPGTTDGNTIYFGEGSWLTVV.

For the CDR3, the DNA is TGTGCCAGCAGCTTAAAGGAGCGGGCGGGAGCCGATGAGCAGTTCTTC. It specifies CASSLKERAGADEQFF. The chain couples TRBV7-3 to TRBJ2-1, with 7 bases fitting TRBD2. The CDR3 runs to 16 residues. V lost 1 base to trimming and J lost 8 bases; unmatched junction nucleotides: 11. In germline, CDR1 is SGHTA, CDR2 FQGTGA.

The chain uses TRBV18 and TRBJ2-5; 7 bases are shared with TRBD1. CDR1 and CDR2 (germline): KGHSH, LQKENI. CDR3 length: 15 residues. V was pared by 2 bases and J by 1 base, with 4 bases of the junction left unmatched. The CDR3 DNA is TGTGCCAGCTCACCAACGACAGGGATCCAAGAGACCCAGTACTTC. Translating gives CASSPTTGIQETQYF.

The CDR3 is CASSEGEDYGYTF. CDR3 DNA sequence: TGTGCCAGCAGTGAAGGGGAGGACTATGGCTACACCTTC. This chain joins TRBV25-1 and TRBJ1-2; D is undetermined. The CDR3 is 13 amino acids. Trimming pared 2 bases from V and 3 bases from J, leaving 7 bases between. The V gene's germline CDR1 is MGHDK and CDR2 SYGVNS.

The rearrangement joins TRBV28 to TRBJ2-1, with D perhaps matching TRBD2 (5 bases). The CDR3 length is 19 residues. V was cut by 7 bases and J by 6 bases, with 31 bases left in between. Germline V gene lookup returns CDR1 MDHEN and CDR2 SYDVKM. This CDR3 is CASNMVGKGGVLYVNEQFF. The CDR3 DNA reads TGTGCCAGCAACATGGTCGGTAAAGGAGGTGTACTTTATGTCAATGAGCAGTTCTTC.

The chain employs TRBV2 and TRBJ1-3; no firm D call. Deletions cut 9 bases from V and 0 bases from J, with 9 bases between. This CDR3 spans 13 amino acids. Germline CDR1 and CDR2: SNHLY and FYNNEI. CDR3 sequence: CARRLSSGNTIYF. CDR3 nucleotide sequence: TGTGCCAGGAGACTGAGCTCTGGAAACACCATATATTTT.

The chain combines TRBV28 with TRBJ2-5, with 7 bases fitting TRBD2. Gene TRBJ2-7 matches the end of the DNA better, so the J call may be wrong. The germline CDR1 and CDR2 sequences are MDHEN and SYDVKM. The CDR3 loop spans 14 amino acids. In DNA, the CDR3 is TGTGCCAGCAGTTTGAGAGGCGGGAGATACGAGCAGTACTTC. This translates into CASSLRGGRYEQYF.

The chain couples TRBV9 to TRBJ2-7; the match to TRBD2 covers 9 bases. Trimming took 0 bases from V and 3 from J; bases not matched to a gene: 1. The CDR3 loop spans 14 amino acids. Germline CDR1 SGDLS, CDR2 YYNGEE. The CDR3, as DNA: TGTGCCAGCAGCGTAGCTAGCGGGAACTACGAGCAGTACTTC. Its translation: CASSVASGNYEQYF.

V is TRBV11-1 and J is TRBJ1-1; D is undetermined. The germline V gene encodes CDR1 SGHAT and CDR2 FQDESV (reference sequence). The CDR3 spans 11 residues. Between the trimmed V and J ends, which lost 5 bases and 5 bases, there was a span of 6 bases. CDR3 sequence (DNA): TGTGCCAGCAGCCCGGGGACTGAAGCTTTCTTT. Translating gives CASSPGTEAFF.

This chain uses TRBV2 with TRBJ1-1, with no clear D. There are 11 residues in the CDR3. The V end lost 7 bases, the J end lost 1 base, and 4 bases lay between the germline ends. The germline V gene has CDR1 SNHLY and CDR2 FYNNEI. This chain's CDR3 is CASIENTEAFF. CDR3 sequence (DNA): TGTGCCAGCATAGAGAACACTGAAGCTTTCTTT.